This T cell receptor beta chain came from a study of blood T cell repertoires in COVID-19. Background on the study: Spain, Italy and the United States supplied samples that represented acute and convalescent COVID-19.

Method: immunoSEQ multiplex PCR; TCRdb's copy keeps in-frame clones and lacks some. The sample lists 150,000 or so clones, about four fifths occurring once. The V gene lost 4 bases and the J gene lost 1 base, with 10 bases spanning the gap. The CDR3 loop spans 14 amino acids. Germline V lookup: CDR1 SGHVS, CDR2 FQNEAQ. The receptor was isolated from a human donor with acute or convalescent COVID-19. The donor label of this sample is uncertain. The sample comprised peripheral blood. The chain uses TRBV7-8 and TRBJ1-1; a weak D match, TRBD1 (5 bases). The CDR3 sequence: CASSSRQKNTEAFF. The CDR3 DNA sequence: TGTGCCAGCAGCTCCCGACAGAAGAACACTGAAGCTTTCTTT.